Presented here are 2 T cell receptor beta chains from one specimen sequenced in a study of CD8+ T cells in alopecia areata. Treatment indicated: oral pan-JAK inhibitor, 5-10 mg twice daily. cDNA prepared by RNA extraction and subsequent reverse transcription served as the template for sequencing. Produced via immunoSEQ multiplex PCR; TCRdb's table is partial and in-frame only. The data hold about 210,000 clones, with around 66% observed a single time. Specimen: CD4+ T cells sorted from blood, collected at week 4, from a patient treated with tofacitinib. The receptors shown here come from a human donor with alopecia areata.

The rearrangement joins TRBV2 to TRBJ2-7, with D possibly being TRBD1 or TRBD2 (6 bases each). The CDR3 contains 13 residues. V lost 7 bases and J lost 6, with 16 bases in between. The germline V gene has CDR1 SNHLY and CDR2 FYNNEI. The CDR3 DNA sequence: TGTGCCAGCACTGACGGGGGCCGACCCGAGCAGTACTTC. This gives the protein CASTDGGRPEQYF.

This chain links TRBV5-4 with TRBJ2-2, with TRBD2 matching over 7 bases. CDR1 and CDR2 (germline): SGHNT, YYREEE (reference sequence). Trimming cost V 0 bases and J 6 bases; bases outside gene matches: 2. The CDR3 runs to 14 residues. CDR3 amino acids: CASSLEAGAGELFF. Here the CDR3 DNA reads TGTGCCAGCAGCTTGGAGGCGGGGGCCGGGGAGCTGTTTTTT.